This T cell receptor (beta chain) was sequenced during a study of T cells in Graves' hyperthyroidism and ophthalmopathy. For the study at large: At the time of initial diagnosis and before any treatment, peripheral blood was collected.

Germline V gives CDR1 SGHTA, CDR2 FQGTGA. The CDR3 has 16 amino acids. The V end was cut by 2 bases, the J end by 1 base, with 9 bases between. RNA transcripts were the template for amplifying TCR beta CDR3 regions. Primed by the HTBI set, a first-round RT-PCR was run on the TCR CDR3. Each CDR3 protein is one row after TCRdb ran MiXCR on the multiplex PCR reads. The sample contains approximately 620,000 distinct CDR3 sequences, about 15% of which appear only once. The sample comprised blood. This sequence originates from a woman aged 25 to 39 with Graves' hyperthyroidism that later progressed to Graves' ophthalmopathy. The chain uses TRBV7-3 and TRBJ2-6, with D perhaps matching TRBD1 (6 bases). The CDR3 loop is CASSLGDKSGANVLTF. In DNA form, the CDR3 reads TGTGCCAGCAGCTTAGGGGACAAATCTGGGGCCAACGTCCTGACTTTC.